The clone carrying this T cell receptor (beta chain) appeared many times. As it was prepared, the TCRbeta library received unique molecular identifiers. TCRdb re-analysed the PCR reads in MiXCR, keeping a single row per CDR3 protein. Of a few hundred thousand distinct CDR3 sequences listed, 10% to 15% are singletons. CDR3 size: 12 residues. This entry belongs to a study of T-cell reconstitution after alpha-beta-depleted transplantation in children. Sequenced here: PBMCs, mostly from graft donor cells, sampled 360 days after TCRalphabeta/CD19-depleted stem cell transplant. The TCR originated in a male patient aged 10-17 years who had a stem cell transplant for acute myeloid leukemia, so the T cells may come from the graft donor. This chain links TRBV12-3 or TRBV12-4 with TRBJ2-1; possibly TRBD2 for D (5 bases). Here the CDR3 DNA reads TGTGCTACATCGCGGGCGAGCAATGAGCAGTTCTTC. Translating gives CATSRASNEQFF.